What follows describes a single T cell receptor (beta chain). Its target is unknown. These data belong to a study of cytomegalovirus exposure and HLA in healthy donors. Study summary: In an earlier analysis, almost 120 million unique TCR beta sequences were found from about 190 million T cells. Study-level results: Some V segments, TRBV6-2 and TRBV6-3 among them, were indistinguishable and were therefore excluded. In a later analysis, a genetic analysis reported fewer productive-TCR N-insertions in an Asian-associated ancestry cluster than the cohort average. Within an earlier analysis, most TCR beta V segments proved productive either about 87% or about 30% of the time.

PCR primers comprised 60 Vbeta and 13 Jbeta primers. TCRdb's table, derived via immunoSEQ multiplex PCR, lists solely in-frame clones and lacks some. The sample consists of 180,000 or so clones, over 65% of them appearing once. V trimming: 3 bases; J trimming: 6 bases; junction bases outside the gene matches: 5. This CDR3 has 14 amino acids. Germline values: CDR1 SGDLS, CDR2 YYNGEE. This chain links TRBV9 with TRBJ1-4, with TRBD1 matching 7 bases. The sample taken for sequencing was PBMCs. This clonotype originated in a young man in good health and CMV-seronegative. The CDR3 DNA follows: TGTGCCAGCAGCGGGGGCAGGGGGGATGAAAAACTGTTTTTT. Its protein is CASSGGRGDEKLFF.